What follows are 27 T cell receptor beta chains derived from one specimen sequenced in a study of control samples from healthy donors and cancer patients. TCRdb's table, derived via immunoSEQ multiplex PCR, lists solely in-frame clones and lacks some. The table records roughly 47,000 clones, around 87% of them present only once. The sample consisted of PBMCs. The receptors were gathered from a woman aged 55-75 years with lung cancer.

This chain uses TRBV10-3 with TRBJ1-1; TRBD1 might be the D (6 bases). V was shortened by 8 bases and J by 3 bases, with 22 bases between the two germline ends. This CDR3 is 16 amino acids long. CDR1 and CDR2 from the germline V gene are ENHRY and SYGVKD. For the CDR3, the DNA is TGTGCCATCGGTATGAGCAGGGGAATAAGTGACACTGAAGCTTTCTTT. Amino acid sequence: CAIGMSRGISDTEAFF.

The chain employs TRBV5-4 and TRBJ2-7, with no clear D. Trimming left V 0 bases short and J 2 bases short, with 9 bases between. The CDR3 runs to 14 residues. Germline assignment: CDR1 SGHNT and CDR2 YYREEE (reference sequence). The CDR3: CASSLDASTYEQYF. The CDR3, as DNA: TGTGCCAGCAGCTTGGACGCCAGTACCTACGAGCAGTACTTC. The full variable domain, completed using reference TRBV5-4 and TRBJ2-7, is ETGVTQSPTHLIKTRGQQVTLRCSSQSGHNTVSWYQQALGQGPQFIFQYYREEENGRGNFPPRFSGLQFPNYSSELNVNALELDDSALYLCASSLDASTYEQYFGPGTRLTVT.

The CDR3 region has the DNA TGTGCCAGCATCCGACTAGCGGGAGGGTACAATGAGCAGTTCTTC. It encodes CASIRLAGGYNEQFF. The J gene is TRBJ2-1, the V gene TRBV2, with 14 bases aligning to TRBD2. V lost 7 bases, J lost 4 bases, and 3 bases stayed unmatched. Germline CDR1 SNHLY, CDR2 FYNNEI. The CDR3 contains 15 residues.

The J gene is TRBJ2-7, the V gene TRBV5-1, with 8 bases identical to TRBD2. The CDR3 loop spans 14 amino acids. CDR1 is SGHRS, CDR2 YFSETQ, per germline. The junction had 7 bases not matched to a gene; V was cut back by 3 bases and J by 5 bases. CDR3 protein: CASSSGGPLHEQYF. In DNA, the CDR3 is TGCGCCAGCAGCTCGGGAGGGCCTCTCCACGAGCAGTACTTC.

V and J are TRBV20-1 and TRBJ2-7; D remains ambiguous. From germline, CDR1 is DFQATT and CDR2 SNEGSKA (reference sequence). Between the trimmed V and J ends, which lost 3 bases and 6 bases, there was a span of 15 bases. The CDR3 totals 13 residues. CDR3 coding DNA: TGCAGTGCTAGTTCCGGTACCCCCTCCGAGCAGTACTTC. Translation gives CSASSGTPSEQYF.

The chain uses TRBV5-6 and TRBJ2-3; D gene unclear. V shed 1 base and J shed 2 bases, with 11 bases lying between them. Per germline, CDR1 SGHDT and CDR2 YYEEEE. The CDR3 runs to 15 residues. The CDR3 sequence is CASSLWPRYTDTQYF. CDR3 coding DNA: TGTGCCAGCAGCTTGTGGCCCCGATACACAGATACGCAGTATTTT.

The chain uses TRBV6-5 and TRBJ1-2; D may be TRBD1 (5 bases). Deletions cut 10 bases from V and 3 bases from J, with 12 bases between. The V gene's germline CDR1 is MNHEY and CDR2 SVGAGI. The CDR3 is 12 residues long. The CDR3 is CATVTGDYGYTF. In DNA, the CDR3 is TGTGCCACCGTAACAGGAGACTATGGCTACACCTTC.

The V call is TRBV28, the J call TRBJ2-7; 9 bases match TRBD1. With 4 bases clipped from V and 2 bases from J, the junction kept 3 bases outside the gene matches. CDR3 size: 14 residues. Germline CDR1 MDHEN, CDR2 SYDVKM. The CDR3 bases are TGTGCCAGCAGTTGGGACAGGGAGGCCTACGAGCAGTACTTC. Its protein is CASSWDREAYEQYF.

The chain joins TRBV2 to TRBJ2-7; no clear D. This CDR3 is built from 13 residues. From germline, CDR1 is SNHLY and CDR2 FYNNEI. V was cut by 3 bases and J by 0 bases, with 6 bases left in between. CDR3 coding DNA: TGTGCCAGCAGTGACACGAGCTCCTACGAGCAGTACTTC. Its protein product is CASSDTSSYEQYF.

The chain joins TRBV14 to TRBJ1-3; D is ambiguous. Trimming took off 2 bases at V and 0 bases at J, with 2 bases between the two ends. The germline V gene has CDR1 SGHDN and CDR2 FVKESK. This CDR3 is built from 13 residues. Here the CDR3 reads CASSQTSGNTIYF. CDR3 coding DNA: TGTGCCAGCAGCCAAACCTCTGGAAACACCATATATTTT.

This chain links TRBV5-1 with TRBJ2-7; D might be TRBD2 (6 bases). Germline CDR1 SGHRS, CDR2 YFSETQ. This CDR3 comprises 15 residues. V was pared by 0 bases and J by 3 bases, with 13 bases between. The CDR3 region has the DNA TGCGCCAGCAGCTTGGCCGGAGGGGTAGGCTACGAGCAGTACTTC. This gives the protein CASSLAGGVGYEQYF.

The chain carries TRBV2 and TRBJ2-2, with TRBD2 matching 7 bases. J was trimmed by 4 bases and V by 4 bases; bases with no gene match: 12. CDR3 length: 17 amino acids. Germline assignment: CDR1 SNHLY and CDR2 FYNNEI. The CDR3 DNA reads as TGTGCCAGCAGTGTGGGGGGGAGGGCCGAGAGCACCGGGGAGCTGTTTTTT. Residues: CASSVGGRAESTGELFF.

The rearrangement links TRBV10-2 to TRBJ2-1, with 9 bases matching TRBD2. CDR1 is WSHSY and CDR2 is SAAADI in the germline V gene. V was pared by 3 bases and J by 9 bases, with 6 bases of the junction left unmatched. CDR3 size: 14 residues. This chain's CDR3 is CASSDIAGESEQFF. The CDR3 DNA is TGCGCCAGCAGTGATATAGCGGGAGAGTCTGAGCAGTTCTTC.

This chain joins TRBV28 and TRBJ1-4; TRBD1 agrees at 7 bases. Trimming removed 8 bases from V and 8 bases from J; junction bases left unmatched: 8. The CDR3 is made up of 13 amino acids. Per the germline V gene, CDR1 is MDHEN and CDR2 is SYDVKM. For the CDR3, the DNA is TGTGCCAGCTGGGGGACAGAGAAGGAAAAACTGTTTTTT. Protein: CASWGTEKEKLFF. Full variable domain (outside the CDR3, taken from reference TRBV28 and TRBJ1-4): DVKVTQSSRYLVKRTGEKVFLECVQDMDHENMFWYRQDPGLGLRLIYFSYDVKMKEKGDIPEGYSVSREKKERFSLILESASTNQTSMYLCASWGTEKEKLFFGSGTQLSVL.

The V gene is TRBV2, the J gene TRBJ2-1, with D hard to call. The germline V gene has CDR1 SNHLY and CDR2 FYNNEI. Trimming took 3 bases from V and 12 from J, leaving 12 bases between them. The CDR3 totals 12 residues. Here the CDR3 reads CASSEAPPTQFF. CDR3 bases: TGTGCCAGCAGTGAGGCCCCCCCAACGCAGTTCTTC.

Only a few counts were recorded for this clone. The CDR3: CASGLGLAVQETQYF. CDR3 sequence (DNA): TGTGCTAGTGGTTTGGGACTAGCGGTTCAAGAGACCCAGTACTTC. The J gene is TRBJ2-5, the V gene TRBV12-5; TRBD2 matches at 9 bases. CDR1 is LGHNT and CDR2 is FRNRAP in the germline V gene. V gave up 1 base and J gave up 2 bases; unmatched junction bases: 2. The CDR3 extends over 15 amino acids. The full variable domain, in which reference TRBV12-5 and TRBJ2-5 provide the parts outside the CDR3, is DARVTQTPRHKVTEMGQEVTMRCQPILGHNTVFWYRQTMMQGLELLAYFRNRAPLDDSGMPKDRFSAEMPDATLATLKIQPSEPRDSAVYFCASGLGLAVQETQYFGPGTRLLVL.

The table lists this clone with a few counts. Because the CDR3's place on the DNA is in doubt, the DNA is left out and the CDR3 is given as listed by TCRdb. This chain uses TRBV10-3 with TRBJ2-3; the table's D call, TRBD1, has no DNA check behind it. Germline lookup yields CDR1 ENHRY and CDR2 SYGVKD. The CDR3 length is 14 residues, termini included. The CDR3 loop is CAISVAIGTGGLLF.

The chain links TRBV11-2 to TRBJ2-3; D is possibly TRBD2 (6 bases). The CDR3 is 15 amino acids. Between the trimmed V and J ends, which lost 0 bases and 2 bases, there was a span of 9 bases. CDR1 SGHAT and CDR2 FQNNGV come from the germline V gene. As DNA, the CDR3 is TGTGCCAGCAGCTTAGATATAGCGGTCACAGATACGCAGTATTTT. It yields the protein CASSLDIAVTDTQYF.

V and J are TRBV7-9 and TRBJ2-7; no reliable D call. Trimming removed 1 base from V and 0 bases from J, with 13 bases in between. The length of the CDR3 is 16 residues. The germline V gene encodes CDR1 SEHNR and CDR2 FQNEAQ (reference sequence). Here the CDR3 DNA reads TGTGCCAGCAGCTTAGGCCCCGGCGGAAGCTCCTACGAGCAGTACTTC. Translated: CASSLGPGGSSYEQYF.

This clone was counted between two and nine times. V usage is TRBV6-1 and J usage is TRBJ2-7; D may be TRBD1 or TRBD2 (5 bases each). The CDR3 contains 14 residues. CDR1 is MNHNS, CDR2 SASEGT, per germline. V was clipped by 3 bases and J by 3 bases, with 12 bases between them. The CDR3 DNA sequence: TGTGCCAGCAGTGAGTCGGGGACCCGCTACGAGCAGTACTTC. This gives the protein CASSESGTRYEQYF.

The rearrangement uses TRBV5-6 and TRBJ2-3; D gene uncertain. Trimming pared 1 base from V and 9 bases from J, leaving 12 bases between. The CDR3 loop spans 13 amino acids. Germline values: CDR1 SGHDT, CDR2 YYEEEE. For the CDR3, the DNA is TGTGCCAGCAGCTTGTTGTCGACTGGGACGCAGTATTTT. This encodes CASSLLSTGTQYF.

The chain uses TRBV5-1 and TRBJ2-1; tentative D call: TRBD2 (5 bases). Germline V gene lookup returns CDR1 SGHRS and CDR2 YFSETQ. V lost 2 bases and J lost 6, with 6 bases in between. The CDR3 contains 12 residues. CDR3 sequence: CASSLAANEQFF. CDR3 nucleotides: TGCGCCAGCAGCTTAGCGGCCAATGAGCAGTTCTTC.

The chain joins TRBV7-2 to TRBJ2-7, with D unresolved. CDR3 length equals 12 residues. Between the trimmed V and J ends, which lost 5 bases and 3 bases, there was a span of 8 bases. The germline V gene encodes CDR1 SGHTA and CDR2 FQGNSA. The CDR3 DNA reads TGTGCCAGCAGCCACGACCTCTACGAGCAGTACTTC. This translates into CASSHDLYEQYF.

This clone was recorded once. V usage is TRBV4-2 and J usage is TRBJ2-1; perhaps TRBD2 as D (5 bases). The CDR3 has 13 residues. Trimming cost V 0 bases and J 7 bases, with 7 bases left between them. The germline gives CDR1 LGHNA, CDR2 YNFKEQ. The CDR3 DNA reads as TGTGCCAGCAGCCAAGAGGCGGGTAATGAGCAGTTCTTC. Translation: CASSQEAGNEQFF.

The chain couples TRBV19 to TRBJ1-2, with D perhaps matching TRBD1 (6 bases). CDR3 length: 13 amino acids. Deletions cut 4 bases from V and 7 bases from J, with 13 bases between. Looked up from germline, CDR1 is LNHDA and CDR2 is SQIVND (reference sequence). CDR3 DNA sequence: TGTGCCAGTAGTAGAAACAGGGTCCGTGGCTACACCTTC. Translating it yields CASSRNRVRGYTF.

The gene calls are TRBV18 and TRBJ2-2; tentatively, D is TRBD2 (5 bases). Germline CDR1 and CDR2: KGHSH and LQKENI. This CDR3 spans 15 amino acids. Trimming took off 3 bases at V and 7 bases at J, with 15 bases between the two ends. The chain's CDR3 is CASSPVRDGDGELFF. DNA of the CDR3: TGTGCCAGCTCACCGGTGAGGGATGGTGACGGGGAGCTGTTTTTT. Full variable domain (outside the CDR3, taken from reference TRBV18 and TRBJ2-2): NAGVMQNPRHLVRRRGQEARLRCSPMKGHSHVYWYRQLPEEGLKFMVYLQKENIIDESGMPKERFSAEFPKEGPSILRIQQVVRGDSAAYFCASSPVRDGDGELFFGEGSRLTVL.

This chain joins TRBV5-4 and TRBJ2-3; D is ambiguous. Trimming removed 0 bases from V and 2 bases from J, with 10 bases in between. CDR1 SGHNT and CDR2 YYREEE come from the germline V gene (reference sequence). The CDR3 extends over 15 amino acids. This CDR3 is CASSLAQTTTDTQYF. CDR3 in DNA: TGTGCCAGCAGCTTGGCCCAAACCACCACAGATACGCAGTATTTT.